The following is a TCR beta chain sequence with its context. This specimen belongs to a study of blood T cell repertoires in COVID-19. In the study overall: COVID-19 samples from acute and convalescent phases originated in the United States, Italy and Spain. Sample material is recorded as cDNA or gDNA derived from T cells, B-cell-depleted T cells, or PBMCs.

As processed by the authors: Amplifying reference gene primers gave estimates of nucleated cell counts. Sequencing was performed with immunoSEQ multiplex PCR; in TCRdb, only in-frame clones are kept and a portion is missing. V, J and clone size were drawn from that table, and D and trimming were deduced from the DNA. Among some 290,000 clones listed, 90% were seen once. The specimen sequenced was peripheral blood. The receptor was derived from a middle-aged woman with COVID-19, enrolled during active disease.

The CDR3 region has the DNA TGTGCCAGCACCCTGACAGGGTCGTACGAGCAGTACTTC. Amino acids: CASTLTGSYEQYF. V is TRBV28 and J is TRBJ2-7; 7 bases align to TRBD1. This CDR3 comprises 13 residues. The germline V gene has CDR1 MDHEN and CDR2 SYDVKM. Unmatched junction bases numbered 7, after V lost 7 bases and J lost 4 bases.